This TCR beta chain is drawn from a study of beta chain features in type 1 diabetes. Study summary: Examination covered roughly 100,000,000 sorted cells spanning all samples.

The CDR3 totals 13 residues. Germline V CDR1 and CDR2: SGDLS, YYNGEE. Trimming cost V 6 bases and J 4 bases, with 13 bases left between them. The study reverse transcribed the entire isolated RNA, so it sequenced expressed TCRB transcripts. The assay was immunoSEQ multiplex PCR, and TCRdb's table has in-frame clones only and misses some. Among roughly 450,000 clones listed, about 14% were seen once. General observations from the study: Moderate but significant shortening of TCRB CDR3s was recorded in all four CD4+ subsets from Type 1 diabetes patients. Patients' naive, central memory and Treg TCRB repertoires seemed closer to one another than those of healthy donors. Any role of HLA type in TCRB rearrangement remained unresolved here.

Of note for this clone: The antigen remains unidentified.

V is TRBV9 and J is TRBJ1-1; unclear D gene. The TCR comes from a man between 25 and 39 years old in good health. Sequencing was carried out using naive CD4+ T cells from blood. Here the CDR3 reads CASTAILSTEAFF. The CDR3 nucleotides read TGTGCCAGCACGGCCATATTGTCCACTGAAGCTTTCTTT.